This entry features one T cell receptor beta chain sequence. What antigen it recognizes has not been identified. No base-level quality is on record; no much larger clone is a single base apart. From the cysteine through the phenylalanine, the CDR3 covers 15 amino acids. Only CDR3 DNA is held: 45 bases, read in frame from base 1. The germline V gene encodes CDR1 LNHDA and CDR2 SQIVND (reference sequence). V is cut by 7 bases and J by 0 bases, and the space between the germline ends is 15 bases. The sample originates from a study of PD-L1 blockade in urothelial cancer (dated by TCRdb to 2016 to 2017). Broadly, across the study: All patients started therapy in the mid-2010s and received atezolizumab 1,200 mg intravenously every 3 weeks. About 90% of the 29 patients were identified as males with urothelial cancer of bladder origin, and a prior smoking history was reported by 18 of 29 patients. Patients had an ECOG performance status of 0 or 1 and had received between 0 and 3 prior chemotherapy regimens. Blood samples were analyzed at two time points: 3 weeks after treatment start (second dose) and 6 weeks after treatment start. Blood samples gave median yields of around 140,000 T cells and some 80,000 unique TCRs, along with a median clonality of around 0.08. The study, an exploratory multi-omic analysis, examined somatic, immune and clinical correlates of response to PD-L1 blockade with atezolizumab in urothelial cancer. Pretreatment tumor samples and matched peripheral blood, collected serially before and after atezolizumab treatment, underwent TCR sequencing. Durable clinical benefit meant progression-free survival longer than 6 months, and TCR features were also tested against progression-free and overall survival. Whole exome sequencing and RNA sequencing of pretreatment tumors were performed alongside TCR sequencing in the same patients. Fewer than ten patients reached durable clinical benefit, while some 20 patients did not. Pretreatment blood TCR-seq was available for about 30 patients, at least one posttreatment blood collection was obtained for about 25 patients, and tumor TCR-seq was available for about 25 patients.

To estimate absolute template abundance from read counts, synthetic TCR analog templates were spiked into each PCR. TCRbeta CDR3 regions were amplified from genomic DNA with bias-controlled V and J gene primers using the immunoSEQ assay. Sequencing of rearranged TCRbeta segments was performed at approximately 20X coverage. In the original analysis: Sequencing errors were corrected by clustering and CDR3s were annotated against IMGT to assign V, D and J genes. Out-of-frame and stop-codon sequences were excluded, and only productive TCRbeta rearrangements were used in downstream analyses. Clonality was computed as one minus Shannon entropy normalized by the log of the number of unique productive sequences. Clones differing between time points or between blood and tumor were identified using Fisher's exact test with Benjamini-Hochberg correction, with an adjusted p below 0.01 applied as the threshold. TCRdb carries this immuneACCESS record with in-frame sequences only. Its versions omit some clonotypes, under half of them owing to an unresolved V gene in the studies checked, with the rest unexplained. V and J calls and clone size follow that table, whereas D and trimming were derived from the DNA. Recorded for this sample are some 80,000 clones; just under 85% of them occurred a single time. Together, the top ten hold about 6.9% of the sample.

Explained via the paper, the time point label denotes: pretreatment peripheral blood. The cohort comprised 25 to 35 patients with locally advanced or metastatic urothelial carcinoma treated at Memorial Sloan Kettering on a trial protocol. Peripheral blood mononuclear cells were collected from each patient pretreatment and during treatment, giving between 1 and 8 total time points per patient. The Qiagen DNeasy Blood extraction kit was used to purify genomic DNA from total PBMCs and tumor samples. Collected pretreatment and during treatment, PBMCs were isolated and stored as previously described. Summary of the overall study and its limitations: A pretreatment peripheral blood TCR clonality below the median was linked to improved progression-free and overall survival. Because of the small sample size (n of about 30) and the many exploratory analyses performed, the results are intended to be regarded as hypothesis-generating. Patients with durable benefit showed greater expansion of tumor-associated TCR clones in peripheral blood 3 weeks after starting treatment (n ≈ 20, p = 0.022).

The sequenced sample was PBMCs, obtained around atezolizumab (anti-PD-L1) treatment. This TCR came from a man aged 35-49 years with urothelial cancer. Here the chain combines TRBV19 and TRBJ1-1, with the D gene uncertain. The nucleotide sequence reads TGTGCCAGTACGAGGGCAGCCAATATGAACACTGAAGCTTTCTTT. This sequence encodes CASTRAANMNTEAFF. Extended through the reference TRBV19 and TRBJ1-1 proteins, this CDR3 yields the full variable domain: DGGITQSPKYLFRKEGQNVTLSCEQNLNHDAMYWYRQDPGQGLRLIYYSQIVNDFQKGDIAEGYSVSREKKESFPLTVTSAQKNPTAFYLCASTRAANMNTEAFFGQGTRLTVV.